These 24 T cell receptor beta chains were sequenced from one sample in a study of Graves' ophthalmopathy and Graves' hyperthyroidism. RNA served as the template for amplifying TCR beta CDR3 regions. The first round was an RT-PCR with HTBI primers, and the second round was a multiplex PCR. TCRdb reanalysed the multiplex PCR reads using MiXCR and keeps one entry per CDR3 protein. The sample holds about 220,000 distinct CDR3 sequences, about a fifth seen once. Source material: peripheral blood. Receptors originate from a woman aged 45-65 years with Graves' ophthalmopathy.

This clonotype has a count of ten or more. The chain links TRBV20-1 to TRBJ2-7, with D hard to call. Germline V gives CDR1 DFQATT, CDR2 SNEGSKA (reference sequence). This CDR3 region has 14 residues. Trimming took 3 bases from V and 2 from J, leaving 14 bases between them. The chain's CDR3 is CSASRSGPAYEQYF. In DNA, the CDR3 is TGCAGTGCTAGCCGGTCCGGCCCAGCCTACGAGCAGTACTTC.

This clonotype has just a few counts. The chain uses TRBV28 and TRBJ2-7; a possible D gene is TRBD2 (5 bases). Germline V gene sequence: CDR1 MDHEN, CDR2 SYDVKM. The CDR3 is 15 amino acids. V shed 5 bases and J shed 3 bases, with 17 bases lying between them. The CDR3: CASSAPGRRLYEQYF. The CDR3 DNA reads TGTGCCAGCAGTGCCCCAGGTCGGAGGCTCTACGAGCAGTACTTC.

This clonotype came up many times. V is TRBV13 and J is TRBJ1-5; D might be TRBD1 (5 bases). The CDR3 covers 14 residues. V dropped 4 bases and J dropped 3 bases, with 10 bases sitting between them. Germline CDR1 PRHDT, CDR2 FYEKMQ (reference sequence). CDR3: CASSSGLYNQPQHF. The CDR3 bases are TGTGCCAGCAGCTCGGGACTGTACAATCAGCCCCAGCATTTT.

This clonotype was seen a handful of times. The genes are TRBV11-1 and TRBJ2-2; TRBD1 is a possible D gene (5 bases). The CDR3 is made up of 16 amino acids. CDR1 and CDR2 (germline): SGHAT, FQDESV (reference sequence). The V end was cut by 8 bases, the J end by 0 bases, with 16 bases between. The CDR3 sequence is CASSPGISANTGELFF. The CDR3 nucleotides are TGTGCCAGCTCACCAGGGATTTCCGCGAACACCGGGGAGCTGTTTTTT.

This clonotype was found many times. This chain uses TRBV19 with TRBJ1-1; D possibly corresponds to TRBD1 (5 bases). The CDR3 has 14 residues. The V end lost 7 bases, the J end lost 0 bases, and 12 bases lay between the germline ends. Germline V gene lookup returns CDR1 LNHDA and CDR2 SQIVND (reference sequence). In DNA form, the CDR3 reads TGTGCCAGTAACTCAGGGTACATGAACACTGAAGCTTTCTTT. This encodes CASNSGYMNTEAFF.

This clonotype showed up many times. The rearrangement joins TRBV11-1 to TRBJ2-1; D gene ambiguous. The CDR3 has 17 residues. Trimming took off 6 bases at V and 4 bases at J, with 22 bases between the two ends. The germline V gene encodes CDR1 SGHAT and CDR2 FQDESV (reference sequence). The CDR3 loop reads CASSLDMTRIHYNEQFF. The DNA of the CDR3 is TGTGCCAGCAGTCTCGACATGACTCGAATACATTACAATGAGCAGTTCTTC.

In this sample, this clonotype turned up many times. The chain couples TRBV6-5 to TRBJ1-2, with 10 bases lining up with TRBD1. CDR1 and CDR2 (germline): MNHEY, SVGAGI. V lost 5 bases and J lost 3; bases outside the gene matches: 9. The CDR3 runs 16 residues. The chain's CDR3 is CASSNRQGAGDYGYTF. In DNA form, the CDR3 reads TGTGCCAGCAGTAACAGACAGGGGGCTGGGGACTATGGCTACACCTTC.

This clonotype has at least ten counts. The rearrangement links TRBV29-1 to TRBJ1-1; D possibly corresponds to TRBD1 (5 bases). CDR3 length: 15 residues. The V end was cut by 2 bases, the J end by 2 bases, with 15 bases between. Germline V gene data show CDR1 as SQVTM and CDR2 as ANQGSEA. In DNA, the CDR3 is TGCAGCGTTGAATCTCGGGGCACGAAAAACACTGAAGCTTTCTTT. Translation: CSVESRGTKNTEAFF.

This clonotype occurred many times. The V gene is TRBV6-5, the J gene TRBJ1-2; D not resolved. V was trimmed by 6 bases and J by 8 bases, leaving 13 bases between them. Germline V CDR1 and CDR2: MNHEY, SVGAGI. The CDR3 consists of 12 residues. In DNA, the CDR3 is TGTGCCAGCAGCACGAGCGTTTGGGGCTACACCTTC. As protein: CASSTSVWGYTF.

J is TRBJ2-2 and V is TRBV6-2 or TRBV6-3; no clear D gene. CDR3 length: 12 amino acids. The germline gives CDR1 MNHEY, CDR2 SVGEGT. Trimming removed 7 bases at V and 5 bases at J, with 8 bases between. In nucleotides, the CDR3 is TGTGCCAGCAATACGTTGACCGGGGAGCTGTTTTTT. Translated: CASNTLTGELFF.

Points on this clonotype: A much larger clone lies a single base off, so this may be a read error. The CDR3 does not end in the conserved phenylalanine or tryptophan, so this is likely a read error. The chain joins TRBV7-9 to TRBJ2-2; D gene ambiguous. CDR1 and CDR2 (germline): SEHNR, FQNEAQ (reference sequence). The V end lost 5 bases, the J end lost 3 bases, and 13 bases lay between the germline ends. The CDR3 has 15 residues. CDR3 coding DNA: TGTGCCAGCAGCCGACCGGTTCGGGACACCGGGGAGCTGTTTGTT. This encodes CASSRPVRDTGELFV.

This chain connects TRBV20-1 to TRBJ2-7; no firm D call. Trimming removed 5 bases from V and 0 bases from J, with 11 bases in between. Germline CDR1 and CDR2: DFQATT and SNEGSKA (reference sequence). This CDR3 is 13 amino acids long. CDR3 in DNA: TGCAGTGCTCCGGCCTCTAGCTCCTACGAGCAGTACTTC. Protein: CSAPASSSYEQYF.

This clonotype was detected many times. CDR3 in amino acids: CATSAQFANTGELFF. The CDR3 DNA follows: TGTGCCACCAGTGCACAGTTCGCGAACACCGGGGAGCTGTTTTTT. The V and J genes are TRBV24-1 and TRBJ2-2; D remains unclear. V gave up 5 bases and J gave up 0 bases, with 9 bases separating them. Germline loops: CDR1 KGHDR, CDR2 SFDVKD. CDR3 length: 15 amino acids.

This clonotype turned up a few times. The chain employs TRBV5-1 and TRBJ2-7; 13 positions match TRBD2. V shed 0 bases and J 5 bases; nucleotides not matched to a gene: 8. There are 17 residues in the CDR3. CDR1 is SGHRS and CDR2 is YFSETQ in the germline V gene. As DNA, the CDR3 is TGCGCCAGCAGCTTGGTTAGGACTAGCGGGAGATCCGACGAGCAGTACTTC. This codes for CASSLVRTSGRSDEQYF.

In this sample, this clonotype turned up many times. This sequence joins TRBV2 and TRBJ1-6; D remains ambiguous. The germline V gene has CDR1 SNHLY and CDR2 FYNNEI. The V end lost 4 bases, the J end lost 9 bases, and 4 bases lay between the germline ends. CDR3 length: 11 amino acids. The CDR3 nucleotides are TGTGCCAGCAGTGTGACTTCACCCCTCCACTTT. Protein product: CASSVTSPLHF.

The CDR3 spells CASGRDLNTEAFF. The DNA for the CDR3 is TGTGCTAGTGGTCGGGACCTGAACACTGAAGCTTTCTTT. The chain has TRBV12-5 and TRBJ1-1; weak D call: TRBD1 (5 bases). V was cut by 5 bases and J by 0 bases, with 7 bases left in between. This CDR3 contains 13 residues. Germline V gene sequence: CDR1 LGHNT, CDR2 FRNRAP.

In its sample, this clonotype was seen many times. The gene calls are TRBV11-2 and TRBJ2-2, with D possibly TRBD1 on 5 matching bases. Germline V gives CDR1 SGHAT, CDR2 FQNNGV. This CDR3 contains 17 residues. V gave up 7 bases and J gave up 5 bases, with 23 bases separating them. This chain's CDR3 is CASTPESGALKTGELFF. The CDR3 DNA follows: TGTGCCAGCACCCCTGAGTCTGGGGCTCTCAAGACCGGGGAGCTGTTTTTT.

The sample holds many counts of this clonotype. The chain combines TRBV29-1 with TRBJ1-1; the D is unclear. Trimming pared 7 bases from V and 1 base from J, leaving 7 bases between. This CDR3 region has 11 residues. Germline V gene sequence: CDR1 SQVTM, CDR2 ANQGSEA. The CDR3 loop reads CSGLGNTEAFF. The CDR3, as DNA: TGCAGCGGCCTGGGGAACACTGAAGCTTTCTTT.

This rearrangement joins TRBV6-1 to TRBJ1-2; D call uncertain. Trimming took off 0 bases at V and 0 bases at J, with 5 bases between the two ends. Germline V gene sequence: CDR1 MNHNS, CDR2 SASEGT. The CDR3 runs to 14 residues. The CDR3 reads CASSEAGTNYGYTF. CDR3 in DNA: TGTGCCAGCAGTGAAGCCGGCACTAACTATGGCTACACCTTC.

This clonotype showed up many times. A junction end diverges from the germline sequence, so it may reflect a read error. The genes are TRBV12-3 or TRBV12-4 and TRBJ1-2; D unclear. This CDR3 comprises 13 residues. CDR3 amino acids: CASGLTGVYGYTF. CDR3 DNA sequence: TGTGCCAGCGGTTTAACGGGCGTCTATGGCTACACCTTC.

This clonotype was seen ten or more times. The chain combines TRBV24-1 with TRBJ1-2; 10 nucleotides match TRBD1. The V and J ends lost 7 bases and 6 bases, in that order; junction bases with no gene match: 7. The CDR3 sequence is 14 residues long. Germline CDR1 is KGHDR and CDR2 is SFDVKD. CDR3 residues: CATSPTGGDDGYTF. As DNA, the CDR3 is TGTGCCACCAGCCCGACAGGGGGCGACGATGGCTACACCTTC.

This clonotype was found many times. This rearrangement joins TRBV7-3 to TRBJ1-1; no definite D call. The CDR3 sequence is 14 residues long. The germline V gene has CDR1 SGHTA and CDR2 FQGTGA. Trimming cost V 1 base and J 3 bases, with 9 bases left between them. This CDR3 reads CASSLNHRYTEAFF. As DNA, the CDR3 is TGTGCCAGCAGCTTAAATCACAGATACACTGAAGCTTTCTTT.

The CDR3 loop reads CASSFGKSETQYF. CDR3 coding DNA: TGTGCCAGCAGTTTCGGTAAATCGGAGACCCAGTACTTC. The chain has TRBV2 and TRBJ2-5; D gene unclear. V lost 5 bases and J 5 bases, leaving 12 bases between the germline ends. This CDR3 region has 13 residues. In germline, CDR1 is SNHLY, CDR2 FYNNEI.

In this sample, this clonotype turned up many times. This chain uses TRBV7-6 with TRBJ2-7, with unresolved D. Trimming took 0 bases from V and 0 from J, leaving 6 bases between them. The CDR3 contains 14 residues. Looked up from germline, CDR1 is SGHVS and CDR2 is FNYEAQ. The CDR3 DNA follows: TGTGCCAGCAGCTTAGCGGGGTACTCCTACGAGCAGTACTTC. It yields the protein CASSLAGYSYEQYF.